The 10 T cell receptor beta chains presented below share a single source sample, sequenced in a study of blood T cell repertoires in COVID-19 (dated by TCRdb to the early 2020s). The method was the immunoSEQ multiplex PCR assay. TCRdb stores this immuneACCESS table with in-frame sequences only. Part of the clones is absent; in the studies checked, under half of the shortfall reflects unresolved V genes, and no reason is known for the rest. The sample table contains tens of thousands of clones; only one count was recorded for under 85% of them. Jointly, the top ten make up 15% to 20% of the sample. Sequencing was done on a sample of peripheral blood. These receptors all come from a man aged 40-55 years with acute or convalescent COVID-19.

The chain has TRBV27 and TRBJ2-2; weak D call: TRBD1 (6 bases). The V end lost 3 bases, the J end lost 1 base, and 12 bases lay between the germline ends. This CDR3 comprises 16 residues. Germline CDR1 MNHEY, CDR2 SMNVEV (reference sequence). CDR3: CASSFPGHLNTGELFF. The CDR3, as DNA: TGTGCCAGCAGTTTTCCGGGACACCTGAACACCGGGGAGCTGTTTTTT.

This clone occurred a few times. J is TRBJ2-3 and V is TRBV20-1; D uncertain. This CDR3 has 11 amino acids. V lost 3 bases, J lost 8 bases, and 9 bases lay in between. Germline CDR1 reads DFQATT; CDR2 reads SNEGSKA (reference sequence). The CDR3 coding sequence is TGCAGTGCTAGCCTCCCACTTACGCAGTATTTT. It is translated as CSASLPLTQYF.

The genes are TRBV5-1 and TRBJ1-2; perhaps TRBD1 as D (6 bases). V was clipped by 0 bases and J by 3 bases, with 6 bases between them. The length of the CDR3 is 13 residues. Germline-derived CDR1 and CDR2 are SGHRS and YFSETQ. This CDR3 is CASSLGTDYGYTF. CDR3 nucleotide sequence: TGCGCCAGCAGCTTGGGGACAGACTATGGCTACACCTTC. Looking up the rest from reference TRBV5-1 and TRBJ1-2 gives the full variable domain: KAGVTQTPRYLIKTRGQQVTLSCSPISGHRSVSWYQQTPGQGLQFLFEYFSETQRNKGNFPGRFSGRQFSNSRSEMNVSTLELGDSALYLCASSLGTDYGYTFGSGTRLTVV.

This clone came up once. The chain joins TRBV6-6 to TRBJ1-4, with D possibly TRBD1 on 6 matching bases. Trimming cost V 5 bases and J 7 bases, with 14 bases left between them. CDR3 length: 14 residues. Germline assignment: CDR1 MNHNY and CDR2 SVGAGI (reference sequence). CDR3 coding DNA: TGTGCCAGCAGTACACAGGGCATGACTGAAAAACTGTTTTTT. Protein sequence: CASSTQGMTEKLFF.

This sequence joins TRBV7-9 and TRBJ1-6, with D possibly TRBD1 on 6 matching bases. This CDR3 comprises 14 residues. Germline CDR1 reads SEHNR; CDR2 reads FQNEAQ (reference sequence). Trimming took off 4 bases at V and 6 bases at J, with 10 bases between the two ends. The CDR3 protein is CASSSTDSNSPLHF. In DNA, the CDR3 is TGTGCCAGCAGCTCGACGGACAGTAATTCACCCCTCCACTTT.

The chain joins TRBV5-1 to TRBJ1-4; perhaps TRBD1 as D (5 bases). CDR1 SGHRS and CDR2 YFSETQ come from the germline V gene. The CDR3 runs to 16 residues. Trimming took off 4 bases at V and 0 bases at J, with 13 bases between the two ends. CDR3 in amino acids: CASSPGRGATNEKLFF. In DNA form, the CDR3 reads TGCGCCAGCAGCCCCGGACGGGGGGCAACTAATGAAAAACTGTTTTTT.

This clone has just one count. This sequence joins TRBV27 and TRBJ1-6; the match to TRBD1 covers 8 bases. The CDR3 runs 15 residues. J was trimmed by 4 bases and V by 8 bases; bases with no gene match: 7. CDR1 MNHEY and CDR2 SMNVEV come from the germline V gene (reference sequence). DNA for the CDR3: TGTGCCAGCGCTACAGGGGGAACGTATAATTCACCCCTCCACTTT. Translated, it gives CASATGGTYNSPLHF.

This clone was picked up one time. The chain is built from TRBV6-9 and TRBJ2-7; tentatively, D is TRBD1 (7 bases). The germline V gene has CDR1 MNHGY and CDR2 SVAAGI. CDR3 size: 15 residues. The V end lost 3 bases, the J end lost 3 bases, and 15 bases lay between the germline ends. This CDR3 is CASSYAGQKIYEQYV. In DNA, the CDR3 is TGTGCCAGCAGTTACGCGGGACAGAAAATCTACGAGCAGTACGTC.

This clone was observed a handful of times. This chain joins TRBV19 and TRBJ1-5, with D perhaps matching TRBD1 (5 bases). The CDR3 contains 12 residues. V was clipped by 8 bases and J by 9 bases, with 14 bases between them. Germline loops: CDR1 LNHDA, CDR2 SQIVND (reference sequence). The CDR3 loop is CASRDPGGPQHF. The CDR3 DNA reads as TGTGCCAGTCGGGACCCCGGGGGGCCCCAGCATTTT. The variable domain in full, with the rest retrieved from reference TRBV19 and TRBJ1-5, is DGGITQSPKYLFRKEGQNVTLSCEQNLNHDAMYWYRQDPGQGLRLIYYSQIVNDFQKGDIAEGYSVSREKKESFPLTVTSAQKNPTAFYLCASRDPGGPQHFGDGTRLSIL.

The CDR3 loop reads CASSRQALGEQYF. The CDR3 coding sequence is TGTGCCAGCAGCCGACAGGCCCTCGGCGAGCAGTACTTC. The chain links TRBV12-3 or TRBV12-4 to TRBJ2-7, with a tentative D call TRBD1 (6 bases). V lost 6 bases and J lost 6, with 15 bases in between. The CDR3 runs to 13 residues.